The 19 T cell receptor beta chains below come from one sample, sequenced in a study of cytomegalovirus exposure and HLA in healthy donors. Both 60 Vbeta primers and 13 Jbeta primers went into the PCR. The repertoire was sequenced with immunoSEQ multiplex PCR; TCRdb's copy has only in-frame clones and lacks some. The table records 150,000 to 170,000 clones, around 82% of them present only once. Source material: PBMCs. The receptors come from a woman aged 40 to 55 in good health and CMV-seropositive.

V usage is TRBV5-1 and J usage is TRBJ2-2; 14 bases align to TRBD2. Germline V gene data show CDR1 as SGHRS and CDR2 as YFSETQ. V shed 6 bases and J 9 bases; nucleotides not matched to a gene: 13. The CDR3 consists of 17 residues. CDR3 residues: CASIPRPGLAGARELFF. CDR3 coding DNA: TGCGCCAGCATTCCCAGGCCGGGACTAGCGGGAGCCCGGGAGCTGTTTTTT.

The DNA of the CDR3 is TGTGCCAGCAGACCAACAGGGGCAGATACGCAGTATTTT. Residues: CASRPTGADTQYF. The chain combines TRBV5-4 with TRBJ2-3; the match to TRBD1 covers 7 bases. V was clipped by 5 bases and J by 4 bases; unmatched bases: 4. Looked up from germline, CDR1 is SGHNT and CDR2 is YYREEE (reference sequence). The CDR3 extends over 13 amino acids.

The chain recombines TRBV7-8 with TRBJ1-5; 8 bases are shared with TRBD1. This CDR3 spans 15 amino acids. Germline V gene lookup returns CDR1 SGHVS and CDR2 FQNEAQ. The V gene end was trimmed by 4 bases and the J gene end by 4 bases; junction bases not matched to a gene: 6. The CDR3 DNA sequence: TGTGCCAGCAGCTCCATGACAGGGGTTAATCAGCCCCAGCATTTT. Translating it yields CASSSMTGVNQPQHF.

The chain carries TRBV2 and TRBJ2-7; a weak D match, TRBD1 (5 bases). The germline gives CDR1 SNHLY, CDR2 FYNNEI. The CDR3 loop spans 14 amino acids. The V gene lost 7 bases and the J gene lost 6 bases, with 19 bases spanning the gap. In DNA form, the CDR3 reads TGTGCCAGCATTCAGGGTGGCAATCAGGGCGAGCAGTACTTC. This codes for CASIQGGNQGEQYF.

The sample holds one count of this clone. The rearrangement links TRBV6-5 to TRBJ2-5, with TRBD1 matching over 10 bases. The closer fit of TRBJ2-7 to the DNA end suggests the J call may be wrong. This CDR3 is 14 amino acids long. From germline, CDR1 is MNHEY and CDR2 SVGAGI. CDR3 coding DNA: TGTGCCAGCAGCCGGGACAGGGGTTCCTACGAGCAGTACTTC. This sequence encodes CASSRDRGSYEQYF.

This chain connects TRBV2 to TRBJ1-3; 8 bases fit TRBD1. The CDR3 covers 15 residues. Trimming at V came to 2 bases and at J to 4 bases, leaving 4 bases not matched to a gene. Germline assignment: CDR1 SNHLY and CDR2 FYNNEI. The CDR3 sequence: CASSENRGSGNTIYF. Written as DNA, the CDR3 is TGTGCCAGCAGTGAAAACAGGGGGTCCGGAAACACCATATATTTT.

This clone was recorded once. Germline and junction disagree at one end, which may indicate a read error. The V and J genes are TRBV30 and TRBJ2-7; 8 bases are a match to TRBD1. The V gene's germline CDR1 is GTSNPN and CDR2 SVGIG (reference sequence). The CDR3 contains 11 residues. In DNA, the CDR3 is TGTGCCTGGGGCCTTAGACAGGGGAAGTTGTTC. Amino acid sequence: CAWGLRQGKLF.

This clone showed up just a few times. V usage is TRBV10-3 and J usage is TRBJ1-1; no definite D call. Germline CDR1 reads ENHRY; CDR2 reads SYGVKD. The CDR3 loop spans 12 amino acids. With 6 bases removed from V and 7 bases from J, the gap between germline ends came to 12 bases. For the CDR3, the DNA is TGTGCCATCAGGCCTGACTCCGGTGAAGCTTTCTTT. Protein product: CAIRPDSGEAFF.

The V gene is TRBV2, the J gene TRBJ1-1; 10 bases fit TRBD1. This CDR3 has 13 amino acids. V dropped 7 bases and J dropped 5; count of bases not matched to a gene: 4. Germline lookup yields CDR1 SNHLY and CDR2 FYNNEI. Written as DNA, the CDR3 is TGTGCCAGCACTTGGACAGGGGGGACTGAAGCTTTCTTT. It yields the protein CASTWTGGTEAFF.

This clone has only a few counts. DNA of the CDR3: TGTGCCAGCAGCTTAAAAGGCGGGCCATCCTACGAGCAGTACTTC. It yields the protein CASSLKGGPSYEQYF. V and J are TRBV7-3 and TRBJ2-7, with D possibly matching TRBD2 (5 bases). There are 15 residues in the CDR3. V was cut by 1 base and J by 1 base, with 11 bases left in between. Looked up from germline, CDR1 is SGHTA and CDR2 is FQGTGA.

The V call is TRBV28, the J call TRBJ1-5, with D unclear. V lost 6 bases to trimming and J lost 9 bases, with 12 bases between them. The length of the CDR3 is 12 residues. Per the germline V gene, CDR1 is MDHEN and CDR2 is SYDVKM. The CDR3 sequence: CASSSNTRPQHF. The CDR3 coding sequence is TGTGCCAGCAGCTCCAACACCCGGCCCCAGCATTTT.

The DNA of the CDR3 is TGCGCCAGCAGGGCTAGCGGGAGGGTGGGTGAGCAGTTCTTC. Translating it yields CASRASGRVGEQFF. This sequence joins TRBV5-1 and TRBJ2-1; TRBD2 matches 12 bases. CDR1 and CDR2 from the germline V gene are SGHRS and YFSETQ. The CDR3 is 14 amino acids. The J segment lost 9 bases and the V segment lost 5 bases, leaving 6 bases of the junction unmatched.

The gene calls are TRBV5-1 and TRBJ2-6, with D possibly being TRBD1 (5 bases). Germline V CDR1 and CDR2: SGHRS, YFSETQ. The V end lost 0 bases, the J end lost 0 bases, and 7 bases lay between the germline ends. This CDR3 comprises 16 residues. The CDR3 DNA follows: TGCGCCAGCAGCTTGGGGGGCCCCTCTGGGGCCAACGTCCTGACTTTC. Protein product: CASSLGGPSGANVLTF.

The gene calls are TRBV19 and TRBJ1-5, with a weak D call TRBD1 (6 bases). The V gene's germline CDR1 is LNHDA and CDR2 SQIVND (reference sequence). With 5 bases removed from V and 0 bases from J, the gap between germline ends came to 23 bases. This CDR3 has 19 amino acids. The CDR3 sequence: CASSAQVLTGAYSNQPQHF. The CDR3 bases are TGTGCCAGTAGTGCCCAGGTCCTGACAGGCGCATATAGCAATCAGCCCCAGCATTTT.

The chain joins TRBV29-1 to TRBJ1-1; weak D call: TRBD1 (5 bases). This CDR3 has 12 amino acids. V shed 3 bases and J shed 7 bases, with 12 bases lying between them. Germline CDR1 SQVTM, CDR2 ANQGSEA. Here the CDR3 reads CSVDRGGIEAFF. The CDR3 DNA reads TGCAGCGTTGACCGGGGGGGAATTGAAGCTTTCTTT. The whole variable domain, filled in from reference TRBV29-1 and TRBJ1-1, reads SAVISQKPSRDICQRGTSLTIQCQVDSQVTMMFWYRQQPGQSLTLIATANQGSEATYESGFVIDKFPISRPNLTFSTLTVSNMSPEDSSIYLCSVDRGGIEAFFGQGTRLTVV.

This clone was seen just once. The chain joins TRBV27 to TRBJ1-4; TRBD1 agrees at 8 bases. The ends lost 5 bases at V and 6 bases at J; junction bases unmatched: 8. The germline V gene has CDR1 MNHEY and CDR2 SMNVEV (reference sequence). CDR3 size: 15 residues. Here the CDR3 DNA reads TGTGCCAGCAGTCCTCGACAGGGGTTGGATGAAAAACTGTTTTTT. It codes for CASSPRQGLDEKLFF.

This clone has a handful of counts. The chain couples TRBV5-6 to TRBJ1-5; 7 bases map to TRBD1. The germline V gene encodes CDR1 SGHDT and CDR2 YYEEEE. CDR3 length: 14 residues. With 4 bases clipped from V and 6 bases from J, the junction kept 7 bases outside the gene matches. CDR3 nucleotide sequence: TGTGCCAGCAGCCCCATGGACAGGACTCAGCCCCAGCATTTT. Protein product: CASSPMDRTQPQHF.

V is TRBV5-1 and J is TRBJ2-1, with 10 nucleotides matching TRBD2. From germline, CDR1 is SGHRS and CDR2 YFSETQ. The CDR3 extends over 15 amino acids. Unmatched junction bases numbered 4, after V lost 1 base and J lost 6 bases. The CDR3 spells CASSLKTSGSNEQFF. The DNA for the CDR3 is TGCGCCAGCAGCTTGAAGACTAGCGGGTCCAATGAGCAGTTCTTC.

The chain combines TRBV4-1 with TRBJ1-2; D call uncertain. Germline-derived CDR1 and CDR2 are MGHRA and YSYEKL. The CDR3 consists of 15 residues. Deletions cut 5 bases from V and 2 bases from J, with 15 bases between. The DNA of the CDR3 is TGCGCCAGCAGCGAATTAGCAGGAGGGAACTATGGCTACACCTTC. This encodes CASSELAGGNYGYTF.